This entry concerns a single T cell receptor beta chain. This clone has a single count. The specificity of this receptor is unknown. No much larger clone is present one base from it, and per-base qualities are unavailable. The data belong to a study of T cell responses to AZD1222 COVID-19 vaccine (dated by TCRdb to 2020 to 2023). Study-wide context: Because spike-specific TCR depth and breadth did not differ between the two schedules, AZD1222 recipients who got a second dose at roughly 4 weeks were pooled with those who got a second dose at roughly 12 weeks. A total of about 250 trial participants underwent TCR sequencing, of whom about 210 had received two doses of AZD1222 and around 25 had received two doses of the MenACWY control vaccine. Trial participants were enrolled by age into 18-55, 56-69 and 70-plus year subgroups, with 148, 28 and 57 TCR-sequenced participants respectively.

The CDR3 regions of human TCRbeta chains were subjected to immunosequencing. Concerning the study's data processing: Repertoire TCRs were matched against a reference library of SARS-CoV-2-specific TCRs generated with the MIRA antigen-specificity platform. Breadth was defined as the fraction of unique TCRs that were SARS-CoV-2-associated. Depth was defined as the fraction of total T cells that were SARS-CoV-2-associated. Each spike-specific TCR was assigned to its reactive spike region and to a CD4 or CD8 class using the MIRA data. Log10-transformed breadth and depth values were compared by one-way ANOVA with Sidak's multiple comparisons tests. Not all clones reach the TCRdb copy of this immuneACCESS table, which keeps in-frame sequences only. Checked studies attribute under half of the gap to unresolved V genes and leave the rest unexplained. That table furnishes V, J and clone size, whereas the DNA furnished D and trimming. The sample profile shows some 140,000 clones; 75% to 95% of them were found once. Of the sample, around 2.8% falls within the top ten clones.

According to the study, the label for this sample's time point signals: baseline before first vaccination. Vaccinee samples were obtained from the UK trials COV001 and COV002, which included a single-blind randomized controlled phase 2/3 trial of AZD1222 (ChAdOx1 nCoV-19) in healthy adults. For TCRbeta chain sequencing, PBMC samples were collected from trial participants at day 0 and at day 28 after the second dose. What the work shows at the level of the full study, not this receptor alone: Conclusions about previously exposed vaccinees are limited, since just 6 or 7 AZD1222 recipients were seropositive for SARS-CoV-2 at baseline. A significant rise in spike-specific TCR breadth and depth was observed after two AZD1222 doses relative to day 0 and relative to MenACWY recipients. Epitopes outside the regions mutated in the B.1.351 and B.1.1.7 variants were reportedly recognized by nearly half of the unique spike-specific TCRs. Most participants were white British and females outnumbered males, and the authors suggested that clonal diversity may have been underestimated. Vaccine-associated CD4 TCRs spanned the whole spike protein, with dominant responses in regions 160-218 and 743-854. In the small 56-69-year group, the increase in depth fell short of significance, most likely because of low power. No day 14 peak-response samples were available, so repertoires were characterized only after the peak T cell response.

Via the germline V gene (reference sequence), CDR1 is GTSNPN and CDR2 SVGIG. V has 2 bases trimmed and J has 6 bases trimmed; junction bases matching no gene number 10. The CDR3 starts with the cysteine, ends with the phenylalanine, and has 15 residues. Only the CDR3 region is kept as DNA, spanning 45 bases read in frame from base 1. The TCR was taken from an adult in good health. The chain is made from TRBV30 and TRBJ1-1; 9 bases in the middle match TRBD1. Here the sequenced sample was peripheral blood, taken on day 0 of AZD1222 vaccination. The nucleotides are TGTGCCTGGAGTTTATCGACAGGGGGACGGTCTGAAGCTTTCTTT. The translation is CAWSLSTGGRSEAFF.